This is a list of T cell receptor beta chains from one sample in a study of identifying expanded T cells in peripheral blood. Sequencing was performed with immunoSEQ multiplex PCR; in TCRdb, only in-frame clones are kept and a portion is missing. The sample carries about 81,000 clones, roughly 84% recorded once. Sequenced: blood. Source of these receptors: a person aged 18-69 years in good health. The CDR3 runs from the conserved cysteine through the conserved F or W. A D gene is named only where the DNA matches it firmly. Some rows mark clone size as missing; the rest say once, few, many or name a class of expanded clone.

V gene: TRBV19
D gene: .
clone size: .
J gene: TRBJ1-2
CDR3 DNA: TGTGCCAGTAGTATTGGGGCAGGGTACTATGGCTACACCTTC
CDR3 protein: CASSIGAGYYGYTF

V gene: TRBV27
D gene: .
clone size: .
J gene: TRBJ2-7
CDR3 DNA: TGTGCCAGCCGTCGGGGGGACAGGACCTACGAGCAGTACTTC
CDR3 protein: CASRRGDRTYEQYF

V gene: TRBV6-4
D gene: .
clone size: .
J gene: TRBJ1-1
CDR3 DNA: TGTGCCAGCAGTGTGACAGAGAACACTGAAGCTTTCTTT
CDR3 protein: CASSVTENTEAFF

V gene: TRBV30
D gene: TRBD2
clone size: few
J gene: TRBJ2-5
CDR3 DNA: TGTGCCTGGAAACGACTAGCGGGGAAAGAGACCCAGTACTTC
CDR3 protein: CAWKRLAGKETQYF

V gene: TRBV14
D gene: .
clone size: .
J gene: TRBJ2-3
CDR3 DNA: TGTGCCAGCAGCCAACGACTAGGGAGAGGCACAGATACGCAGTATTTT
CDR3 protein: CASSQRLGRGTDTQYF

V gene: TRBV6-5
D gene: TRBD2
clone size: .
J gene: TRBJ2-5
CDR3 DNA: TGTGCCAGCAGTTACACTAGCGGGAGTGAGACCCAGTACTTC
CDR3 protein: CASSYTSGSETQYF

V gene: TRBV5-1
D gene: TRBD2
clone size: .
J gene: TRBJ2-1
CDR3 DNA: TGCGCCAGCAGCTTGGGGGCGGGGAGGGGTGATGAGCAGTTCTTC
CDR3 protein: CASSLGAGRGDEQFF

V gene: TRBV10-3
D gene: .
clone size: .
J gene: TRBJ2-3
CDR3 DNA: TGTGCCATCAGTGGGGCAGGGACAGATACGCAGTATTTT
CDR3 protein: CAISGAGTDTQYF

V gene: TRBV6-1
D gene: .
clone size: .
J gene: TRBJ1-2
CDR3 DNA: TGTGCCACCTCCCCCTCCTTAAGGGATGGCTACACCTTC
CDR3 protein: CATSPSLRDGYTF

V gene: TRBV29-1
D gene: TRBD1
clone size: .
J gene: TRBJ1-4
CDR3 DNA: TGCAGCGTTGAAGGGACAGGAGCAACTAATGAAAAACTGTTTTTT
CDR3 protein: CSVEGTGATNEKLFF

V gene: TRBV5-1
D gene: TRBD2
clone size: .
J gene: TRBJ2-3
CDR3 DNA: TGCGCCAGCAGCCTGACTAGCGGGAGGTTGACAGATACGCAGTATTTT
CDR3 protein: CASSLTSGRLTDTQYF

V gene: TRBV7-2
D gene: TRBD2
clone size: .
J gene: TRBJ2-5
CDR3 DNA: TGTGCCAGCAGCTTACTAGCGGGACAAGAGACCCAGTACTTC
CDR3 protein: CASSLLAGQETQYF

V gene: TRBV28
D gene: TRBD1
clone size: .
J gene: TRBJ1-2
CDR3 DNA: TGTGCCAGCAGTCCCATGACAGGGGGTAACTATGGCTACACCTTC
CDR3 protein: CASSPMTGGNYGYTF

V gene: TRBV6-1
D gene: TRBD1
clone size: few
J gene: TRBJ2-3
CDR3 DNA: TGTGCCAGCAGTGTCGGACAGGGGGCGTTTGATACGCAGTATTTT
CDR3 protein: CASSVGQGAFDTQYF

V gene: TRBV7-3
D gene: .
clone size: .
J gene: TRBJ1-1
CDR3 DNA: TGTGCCAGCAGCTTCAACAGGAACACTGAAGCTTTCTTT
CDR3 protein: CASSFNRNTEAFF

V gene: TRBV5-1
D gene: .
clone size: .
J gene: TRBJ2-1
CDR3 DNA: TGCGCCAGCAGCTTGGAGGATGCGAATGAGCAGTTCTTC
CDR3 protein: CASSLEDANEQFF

V gene: TRBV29-1
D gene: TRBD2
clone size: .
J gene: TRBJ2-5
CDR3 DNA: TGCAGCGTTGAAAGGGGTAGCGGGCAAGAGACCCAGTACTTC
CDR3 protein: CSVERGSGQETQYF

V gene: TRBV4-2
D gene: .
clone size: .
J gene: TRBJ2-2
CDR3 DNA: TGTGCCAGCAGACCACCTGCCAACACCGGGGAGCTGTTTTTT
CDR3 protein: CASRPPANTGELFF

V gene: TRBV19
D gene: TRBD2
clone size: .
J gene: TRBJ2-3
CDR3 DNA: TGTGCCAGTAGTGAACTAGCGGGAGAAGGGACAGATACGCAGTATTTT
CDR3 protein: CASSELAGEGTDTQYF

V gene: TRBV7-2
D gene: .
clone size: .
J gene: TRBJ1-1
CDR3 DNA: TGTGCCAGCAGCTACGGAGGGGCCGCGAACACTGAAGCTTTCTTT
CDR3 protein: CASSYGGAANTEAFF

V gene: TRBV19
D gene: .
clone size: .
J gene: TRBJ1-4
CDR3 DNA: TGTGCCAGTAGTATAGGTCAGGCATCTAATGAAAAACTGTTTTTT
CDR3 protein: CASSIGQASNEKLFF

V gene: TRBV5-1
D gene: .
clone size: few
J gene: TRBJ2-5
CDR3 DNA: TGCGCCAGCAGCTTGGGACTAGTCCAAGAGACCCAGTACTTC
CDR3 protein: CASSLGLVQETQYF

V gene: TRBV5-1
D gene: .
clone size: once
J gene: TRBJ2-2
CDR3 DNA: TGCGCCAGCAGCTTCTTAGAGGCCGGGGAGCTGTTTTTT
CDR3 protein: CASSFLEAGELFF

V gene: TRBV7-6
D gene: .
clone size: .
J gene: TRBJ2-6
CDR3 DNA: TGTGCCAGCAGCCCTGGCTCTGGGGCCAACGTCCTGACTTTC
CDR3 protein: CASSPGSGANVLTF

V gene: TRBV14
D gene: TRBD1
clone size: .
J gene: TRBJ2-7
CDR3 DNA: TGTGCCAGCAGCCAGGGGACAGGGTGGTACGAGCAGTACTTC
CDR3 protein: CASSQGTGWYEQYF

V gene: TRBV9
D gene: .
clone size: .
J gene: TRBJ2-7
CDR3 DNA: TGTGCCAGCAGCGTAGGGCTACCCAGCCAGAGCGAGCAGTACTTC
CDR3 protein: CASSVGLPSQSEQYF

V gene: TRBV10-3
D gene: .
clone size: .
J gene: TRBJ1-1
CDR3 DNA: TGTGCCATCAGTCCCCACACGGAGGACACTGAAGCTTTCTTT
CDR3 protein: CAISPHTEDTEAFF

V gene: TRBV7-6
D gene: TRBD2
clone size: .
J gene: TRBJ2-1
CDR3 DNA: TGTGCCAGCAGCTTGGCCCTAGCGGGGGGGCCCTACAATGAGCAGTTCTTC
CDR3 protein: CASSLALAGGPYNEQFF

V gene: TRBV6-5
D gene: .
clone size: .
J gene: TRBJ1-1
CDR3 DNA: TGTGCCAGCAGTTACTCGGTAGGGGAAAACGAAGCTTTCTTT
CDR3 protein: CASSYSVGENEAFF

V gene: TRBV2
D gene: .
clone size: few
J gene: TRBJ2-7
CDR3 DNA: TGTGCCAGCAGTGTAGACCGCTCCTACGAGCAGTACTTC
CDR3 protein: CASSVDRSYEQYF

V gene: TRBV2
D gene: .
clone size: .
J gene: TRBJ1-2
CDR3 DNA: TGTGCCAGCACGGAGGACGGAATCTATGGCTACACCTTC
CDR3 protein: CASTEDGIYGYTF

V gene: TRBV7-2
D gene: .
clone size: .
J gene: TRBJ2-2
CDR3 DNA: TGTGCCAGCAGCTTAGGAAGAACCGGGGAGCTGTTTTTT
CDR3 protein: CASSLGRTGELFF

V gene: TRBV2
D gene: TRBD1
clone size: many
J gene: TRBJ1-5
CDR3 DNA: TGTGCCAGCAGTGACGGTCAGGGGGCGAATCAGCCCCAGCATTTT
CDR3 protein: CASSDGQGANQPQHF

V gene: TRBV19
D gene: .
clone size: .
J gene: TRBJ1-2
CDR3 DNA: TGTGCCAGTACCCTTCCCGGACAGAACTATGGCTACACCTTC
CDR3 protein: CASTLPGQNYGYTF

V gene: TRBV7-2
D gene: TRBD1
clone size: .
J gene: TRBJ1-2
CDR3 DNA: TGTGCCAGCAGCTTAGAGCTACAGGGGGCACGCTACACCTTC
CDR3 protein: CASSLELQGARYTF

V gene: TRBV7-8
D gene: .
clone size: .
J gene: TRBJ2-5
CDR3 DNA: TGTGCCAGCAGCTGGAACACACTACTCCAAGAGACCCAGTACTTC
CDR3 protein: CASSWNTLLQETQYF

V gene: TRBV7-8
D gene: .
clone size: .
J gene: TRBJ2-5
CDR3 DNA: TGTGCCAGCAGCTTAGCGCGGCAGAATAAGGAGACCCAGTACTTC
CDR3 protein: CASSLARQNKETQYF

V gene: TRBV4-3
D gene: TRBD2
clone size: .
J gene: TRBJ2-1
CDR3 DNA: TGCGCCAGCAGCCAAGTGCCGGGACTAGCGGGAGCCAGTGAGCAGTTCTTC
CDR3 protein: CASSQVPGLAGASEQFF

V gene: TRBV28
D gene: .
clone size: .
J gene: TRBJ1-2
CDR3 DNA: TGTGCCAGCAGTTTATTTTCCAGGGCCTATGGCTACACCTTC
CDR3 protein: CASSLFSRAYGYTF

V gene: TRBV28
D gene: TRBD2
clone size: once
J gene: TRBJ2-3
CDR3 DNA: TGTGCCAGCAGTTCCCGGACTAGCGGGTACACAGATACGCAGTATTTT
CDR3 protein: CASSSRTSGYTDTQYF

V gene: TRBV18
D gene: .
clone size: .
J gene: TRBJ1-2
CDR3 DNA: TGTGCCAGCTCACCACGTCAGAAAAATGGCTACACCTTC
CDR3 protein: CASSPRQKNGYTF

V gene: TRBV7-2
D gene: .
clone size: .
J gene: TRBJ2-1
CDR3 DNA: TGTGCCAGCAACCAAGGGATAGGTAATGAGCAGTTCTTC
CDR3 protein: CASNQGIGNEQFF

V gene: TRBV10-2
D gene: .
clone size: .
J gene: TRBJ2-5
CDR3 DNA: TGCGCCAGCAGTGAGAGCGAGACCCAGTACTTC
CDR3 protein: CASSESETQYF

V gene: TRBV11-2
D gene: .
clone size: .
J gene: TRBJ2-2
CDR3 DNA: TGTGCCAGCGGTTTTTTGAACACCGGGGAGCTGTTTTTT
CDR3 protein: CASGFLNTGELFF

V gene: TRBV9
D gene: .
clone size: .
J gene: TRBJ2-1
CDR3 DNA: TGTGCCAGCAGCGTTTCTGGAACTGGTTACAATGAGCAGTTCTTC
CDR3 protein: CASSVSGTGYNEQFF

V gene: TRBV14
D gene: TRBD2
clone size: .
J gene: TRBJ2-7
CDR3 DNA: TGTGCCAGCAGCCAAGATCTAGCGGTCTCCTACGAGCAGTACTTC
CDR3 protein: CASSQDLAVSYEQYF

V gene: TRBV4-1
D gene: .
clone size: many
J gene: TRBJ1-5
CDR3 DNA: TGCGCCAGCAGCCAAGAGTATTATGGGGTGAATCAGCCCCAGCATTTT
CDR3 protein: CASSQEYYGVNQPQHF

V gene: TRBV7-9
D gene: TRBD1
clone size: .
J gene: TRBJ2-4
CDR3 DNA: TGTGCCAGCAGCAACTCAATGGCAAGGACAGGGGCTAAAAACATTCAGTACTTC
CDR3 protein: CASSNSMARTGAKNIQYF

V gene: TRBV5-1
D gene: .
clone size: .
J gene: TRBJ1-1
CDR3 DNA: TGCGCCAGCAAAGAGGGCAGGTCTGCTGAAGCTTTCTTT
CDR3 protein: CASKEGRSAEAFF

V gene: TRBV7-2
D gene: TRBD2
clone size: .
J gene: TRBJ2-3
CDR3 DNA: TGTGCCAGCAGCCAACTAGCGGGTCCCCGCACAGATACGCAGTATTTT
CDR3 protein: CASSQLAGPRTDTQYF

V gene: TRBV23-1
D gene: TRBD1
clone size: .
J gene: TRBJ1-2
CDR3 DNA: TGCGCCAGCAGTCAATGCCGGACAGGCGCTGGCTACACCTTC
CDR3 protein: CASSQCRTGAGYTF

V gene: TRBV30
D gene: TRBD1
clone size: .
J gene: TRBJ2-5
CDR3 DNA: TGTGCCTGGAGCGACCAGGGGGATCCAGAGACCCAGTACTTC
CDR3 protein: CAWSDQGDPETQYF

V gene: TRBV7-8
D gene: .
clone size: .
J gene: TRBJ2-1
CDR3 DNA: TGTGCCAGCAGCTCGGACTCTGCGTGGAATGAGCAGTTCTTC
CDR3 protein: CASSSDSAWNEQFF